This TCR beta chain was identified during a study of monozygotic twins with inflammatory bowel disease. No DNA is given; TCRdb re-called the 5' RACE reads and lists each CDR3 protein once. The specimen's table records 330,000 or so distinct CDR3 sequences. The CDR3 extends over 18 amino acids. Germline values: CDR1 SGHDT, CDR2 YYEEEE. This chain links TRBV5-6 with TRBJ2-3; TCRdb's D gene call, TRBD1, goes unchecked for lack of DNA. This clonotype originated in a human donor with ulcerative colitis or Crohn's disease, or a healthy co-twin of an affected twin (not recorded which). Sequenced: blood. The CDR3: CASSPVTLVPGLSDTQYF.